The T cell receptor beta chain described here comes from a study of T cells in Graves' hyperthyroidism and ophthalmopathy. Study-wide background: Initial diagnosis, before any treatment, was when peripheral blood was collected.

Concerning this clonotype: Its target is unknown.

Study-level findings and limits: Appearing also in blood were most of the thyroid clonotypes expanded above 0.001.

Amplified TCR beta CDR3 regions came from RNA transcripts. The HTBI primer set was used in a first-round RT-PCR of the TCR CDR3. From the multiplex PCR reads, TCRdb called clonotypes with MiXCR, one entry per CDR3 protein. The top ten hold around 3.3% of the sample, which has some 580,000 distinct CDR3 sequences, roughly a sixth seen once. Looked up from germline, CDR1 is SQVTM and CDR2 is ANQGSEA. CDR3 length: 16 residues. With 3 bases clipped from V and 4 bases from J, the junction kept 13 bases outside the gene matches. This receptor was obtained from a middle-aged woman with Graves' ophthalmopathy. Source material: blood. The gene calls are TRBV29-1 and TRBJ2-3; 7 nucleotides line up with TRBD2. The CDR3 DNA reads as TGCAGCGTTGAGAAGTTAAGGACTAGTTTGGCAGATACGCAGTATTTT. Encoded protein: CSVEKLRTSLADTQYF.